These 19 T cell receptor beta chains came from one sample sequenced in a study of regulatory T cells in long-lasting Graves disease. Time point described: newly diagnosed GD, antithyroid drugs for less than 3 months. PBMCs provided the RNA from which the TCR library was made. Libraries of TCR beta came from iRepertoire HTBI primers plus Arm-PCR of CDR3 regions. MiXCR, run by TCRdb on the multiplex PCR reads, gives a single entry per CDR3 protein. This sample has approximately 480,000 distinct CDR3 sequences, with around 15% found just once. The same data also went into a second study, on T cells in Graves' hyperthyroidism and ophthalmopathy.

Source: peripheral blood mononuclear cells (PBMCs), taken at new diagnosis, from a patient treated with antithyroid drugs. The receptors derive from a man aged 35 to 55 with Graves disease.

This clonotype was counted ten times or more. The J gene is TRBJ2-5, the V gene TRBV7-2; no reliable D call. Trimming stripped 1 base from V and 5 bases from J, with 8 bases between. This CDR3 contains 13 residues. Germline V gives CDR1 SGHTA, CDR2 FQGNSA. The CDR3 loop reads CASSLGTRETQYF. In DNA form, the CDR3 reads TGTGCCAGCAGCTTAGGGACGCGCGAGACCCAGTACTTC.

This clonotype was detected ten times or more. The genes are TRBV7-2 and TRBJ2-3; no clear D gene. Germline-derived CDR1 and CDR2 are SGHTA and FQGNSA. Trimming left V 7 bases short and J 2 bases short, with 7 bases between. CDR3 length: 12 residues. The CDR3 protein is CASTAPTDTQYF. In nucleotides, the CDR3 is TGTGCCAGCACCGCCCCCACAGATACGCAGTATTTT.

The chain uses TRBV9 and TRBJ2-7; D is perhaps TRBD2 (7 bases). The V end was cut by 6 bases, the J end by 2 bases, with 18 bases between. Germline-derived CDR1 and CDR2 are SGDLS and YYNGEE. The CDR3 spans 15 residues. The CDR3 DNA is TGTGCCAGCACTACAGGGTGGGGAGGGCCCTACGAGCAGTACTTC. Translating it yields CASTTGWGGPYEQYF.

There are many counts of this clonotype. The chain couples TRBV12-3 or TRBV12-4 to TRBJ1-2; D possibly corresponds to TRBD1 (5 bases). The CDR3 length is 12 residues. V lost 5 bases and J 7 bases, leaving 11 bases between the germline ends. DNA for the CDR3: TGTGCCAGCAGTCCAGGGTCGGGTGGCTACACCTTC. Translation: CASSPGSGGYTF.

This chain uses TRBV4-1 with TRBJ2-1, with D possibly being TRBD2 (6 bases). V lost 0 bases and J lost 5, with 11 bases in between. The CDR3 contains 15 residues. Germline V lookup: CDR1 MGHRA, CDR2 YSYEKL. The CDR3 loop reads CASSQDPWTNNEQFF. The CDR3 DNA reads TGCGCCAGCAGCCAAGATCCCTGGACTAACAATGAGCAGTTCTTC.

There are many counts of this clonotype. This rearrangement joins TRBV30 to TRBJ2-2; D remains unclear. Germline assignment: CDR1 GTSNPN and CDR2 SVGIG (reference sequence). V was trimmed by 5 bases and J by 8 bases, leaving 12 bases between them. CDR3 length: 12 residues. Here the CDR3 reads CAWGRGYGELFF. In DNA form, the CDR3 reads TGTGCCTGGGGCCGTGGGTATGGGGAGCTGTTTTTT.

Many counts were recorded for this clonotype. This chain links TRBV11-2 with TRBJ2-6; D is undetermined. The CDR3 covers 15 residues. Trimming removed 1 base at V and 0 bases at J, with 4 bases between. The germline V gene encodes CDR1 SGHAT and CDR2 FQNNGV. For the CDR3, the DNA is TGTGCCAGCAGCTTAGTCGGCTCTGGGGCCAACGTCCTGACTTTC. It specifies CASSLVGSGANVLTF.

In this sample, this clonotype turned up many times. The chain carries TRBV7-8 and TRBJ2-1; 8 bases line up with TRBD2. The CDR3 covers 15 residues. After removal of 11 bases from V and 6 bases from J, the junction contained 15 bases not matched to a gene. Germline V gives CDR1 SGHVS, CDR2 FQNEAQ. The CDR3 loop is CAGSGGSGMINEQFF. DNA of the CDR3: TGTGCCGGATCGGGAGGGAGCGGGATGATCAATGAGCAGTTCTTC.

The sample holds a few counts of this clonotype. This chain's CDR3 is CASSLTEAKNIQYF. The CDR3 DNA is TGTGCCAGCAGCTTGACAGAAGCCAAAAACATTCAGTACTTC. The V and J genes are TRBV2 and TRBJ2-4, with D tentatively TRBD1 (5 bases). With 6 bases removed from V and 0 bases from J, the gap between germline ends came to 9 bases. The CDR3 length is 14 residues. CDR1 is SNHLY, CDR2 FYNNEI, per germline.

The rearrangement links TRBV5-1 to TRBJ1-1; no reliable D call. This CDR3 region has 18 residues. The germline V gene encodes CDR1 SGHRS and CDR2 YFSETQ. The germline V and J ends were trimmed by 4 bases and 0 bases, with 22 bases remaining between them. The CDR3 loop reads CASSPRAGYKRVNTEAFF. CDR3 coding DNA: TGCGCCAGCAGCCCCCGGGCCGGCTACAAAAGGGTGAACACTGAAGCTTTCTTT.

This clonotype was recorded a few times. The chain links TRBV19 to TRBJ2-1; 9 bases line up with TRBD2. The CDR3 loop spans 20 amino acids. Germline assignment: CDR1 LNHDA and CDR2 SQIVND (reference sequence). Trimming removed 5 bases from V and 0 bases from J; junction bases left unmatched: 17. The CDR3 here is CASSWGAGGSGGSSYNEQFF. DNA of the CDR3: TGTGCCAGTAGTTGGGGAGCGGGAGGCAGTGGGGGGAGCTCCTACAATGAGCAGTTCTTC.

By share, this clonotype counts as medium-sized (0.01 to 0.1%). The rearrangement joins TRBV2 to TRBJ2-1; 13 nucleotides agree with TRBD2. CDR3 size: 15 residues. J was trimmed by 12 bases and V by 6 bases; bases with no gene match: 11. CDR1 and CDR2 from the germline V gene are SNHLY and FYNNEI. For the CDR3, the DNA is TGTGCCAGCAGGCCGACTAGCGGGAGGCAATTTAGGCAGTTCTTC. Translated: CASRPTSGRQFRQFF. Full variable domain (rest looked up from reference TRBV2 and TRBJ2-1): EPEVTQTPSHQVTQMGQEVILRCVPISNHLYFYWYRQILGQKVEFLVSFYNNEISEKSEIFDDQFSVERPDGSNFTLKIRSTKLEDSAMYFCASRPTSGRQFRQFFGPGTRLTVL.

With respect to this clonotype: It may be a read error: a sequence one base away is much more abundant. Because it lacks the conserved phenylalanine or tryptophan at the end, this CDR3 is likely a read error. The chain combines TRBV13 with TRBJ2-7, with TRBD2 identical over 7 bases. Germline V gene sequence: CDR1 PRHDT, CDR2 FYEKMQ (reference sequence). The CDR3 contains 14 residues. V lost 5 bases and J lost 2; bases outside the gene matches: 6. Written as DNA, the CDR3 is TGTGCCAGCAGCACCCAGCGGGACCCCTACGAGCAGTACCTC. It encodes CASSTQRDPYEQYL.

This clonotype was counted a few times. This chain connects TRBV27 to TRBJ1-6; 7 bases agree with TRBD1. J was trimmed by 9 bases and V by 3 bases; bases with no gene match: 11. CDR1 is MNHEY, CDR2 SMNVEV, per germline (reference sequence). This CDR3 region has 16 residues. The CDR3 DNA reads TGTGCCAGCAGTTTCAGACCAGGGGGTAGGGGTTCACCCCTCCACTTT. This translates into CASSFRPGGRGSPLHF.

This clonotype showed up many times. The rearrangement uses TRBV20-1 and TRBJ1-2, with 7 bases lining up with TRBD1. The germline gives CDR1 DFQATT, CDR2 SNEGSKA (reference sequence). Trimming removed 3 bases from V and 4 bases from J; junction bases left unmatched: 5. The CDR3 runs to 13 residues. The DNA of the CDR3 is TGCAGTGCTAGCCAGGACAGGCGCTATGGCTACACCTTC. Protein: CSASQDRRYGYTF.

This clonotype occurred many times. The rearrangement uses TRBV4-1 and TRBJ2-3; D unresolved. The germline V and J ends were trimmed by 0 bases and 4 bases, with 5 bases remaining between them. This CDR3 has 13 amino acids. In germline, CDR1 is MGHRA, CDR2 YSYEKL. DNA of the CDR3: TGCGCCAGCAGCCAAGAAGGGCCAGATACGCAGTATTTT. Its protein product is CASSQEGPDTQYF.

This clonotype showed up many times. V usage is TRBV12-3 or TRBV12-4 and J usage is TRBJ1-1, with D perhaps matching TRBD1 (6 bases). The CDR3 covers 16 residues. The germline V and J ends were trimmed by 7 bases and 0 bases, with 18 bases remaining between them. The DNA for the CDR3 is TGTGCCAGCACCGTCAAGAAGGACAGCTTGAACACTGAAGCTTTCTTT. This encodes CASTVKKDSLNTEAFF.

This clonotype was seen ten or more times. The chain combines TRBV28 with TRBJ2-7; 9 bases are a match to TRBD1. J gave up 3 bases and V 4 bases, and 10 bases lay outside the gene matches. This CDR3 region has 16 residues. Germline V gene lookup returns CDR1 MDHEN and CDR2 SYDVKM. The CDR3 DNA reads as TGTGCCAGCAGTTCTATACGGGACAGGGAAGGCTACGAGCAGTACTTC. It yields the protein CASSSIRDREGYEQYF.

This clonotype occurred many times. V is TRBV5-1 and J is TRBJ2-5; D remains ambiguous. The CDR3 is made up of 13 amino acids. V lost 0 bases and J lost 0, with 3 bases in between. Germline V CDR1 and CDR2: SGHRS, YFSETQ. This CDR3 reads CASSLADQETQYF. CDR3 DNA: TGCGCCAGCAGCTTGGCGGACCAAGAGACCCAGTACTTC.